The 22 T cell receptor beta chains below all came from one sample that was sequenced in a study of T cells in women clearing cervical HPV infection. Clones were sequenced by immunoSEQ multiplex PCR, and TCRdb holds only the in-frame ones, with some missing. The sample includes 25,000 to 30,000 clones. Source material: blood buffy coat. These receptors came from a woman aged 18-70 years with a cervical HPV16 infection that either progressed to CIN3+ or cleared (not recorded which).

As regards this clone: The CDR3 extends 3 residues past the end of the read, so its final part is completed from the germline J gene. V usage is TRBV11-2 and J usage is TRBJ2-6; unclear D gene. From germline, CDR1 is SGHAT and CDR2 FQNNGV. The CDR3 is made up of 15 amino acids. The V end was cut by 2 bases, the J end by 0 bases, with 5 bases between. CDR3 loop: CASSLFSSGANVLTF. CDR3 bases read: TGTGCCAGCAGCTTATTCTCCTCTGGGGCCAACGTC.

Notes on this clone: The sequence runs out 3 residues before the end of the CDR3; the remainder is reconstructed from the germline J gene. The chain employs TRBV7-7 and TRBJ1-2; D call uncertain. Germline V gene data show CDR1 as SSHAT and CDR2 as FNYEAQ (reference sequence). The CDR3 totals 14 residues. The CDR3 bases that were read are TGTGCCAGCAGCTTAAGCGGGAGCGACAATGAC. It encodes CASSLSGSDND. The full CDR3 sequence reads CASSLSGSDNDYTF. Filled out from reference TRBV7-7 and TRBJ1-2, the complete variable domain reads GAGVSQSPRYKVTKRGQDVTLRCDPISSHATLYWYQQALGQGPEFLTYFNYEAQPDKSGLPSDRFSAERPEGSISTLTIQRTEQRDSAMYRCASSLSGSDNDYTFGSGTRLTVV.

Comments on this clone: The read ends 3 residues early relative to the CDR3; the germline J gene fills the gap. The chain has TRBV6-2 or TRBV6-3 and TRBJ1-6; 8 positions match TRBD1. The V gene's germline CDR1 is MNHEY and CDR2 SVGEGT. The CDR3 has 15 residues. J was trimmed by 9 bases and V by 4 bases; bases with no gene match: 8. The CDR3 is CASSSSQGDGSPLHF. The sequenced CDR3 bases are TGTGCCAGCAGTTCATCACAGGGGGACGGTTCACCC.

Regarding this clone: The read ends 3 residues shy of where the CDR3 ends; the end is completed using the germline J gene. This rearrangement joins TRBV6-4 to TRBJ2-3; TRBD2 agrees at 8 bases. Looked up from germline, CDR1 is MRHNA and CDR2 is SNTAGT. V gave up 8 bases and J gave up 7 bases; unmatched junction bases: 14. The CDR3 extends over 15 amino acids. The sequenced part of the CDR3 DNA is TGTGCCAGCGGCGATAGCGGGGCGGCATTCCATACG. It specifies CASGDSGAAFHT. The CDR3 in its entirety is CASGDSGAAFHTQYF.

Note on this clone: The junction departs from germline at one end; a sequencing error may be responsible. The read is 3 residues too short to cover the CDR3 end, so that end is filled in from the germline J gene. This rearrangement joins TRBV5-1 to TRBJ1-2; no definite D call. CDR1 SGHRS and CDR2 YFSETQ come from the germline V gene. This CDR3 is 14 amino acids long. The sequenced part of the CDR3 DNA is TGCGCCAGCAGTTTGGAGCCCCCTAACTATGGC. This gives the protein CASSLEPPNYG. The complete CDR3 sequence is CASSLEPPNYGYTF.

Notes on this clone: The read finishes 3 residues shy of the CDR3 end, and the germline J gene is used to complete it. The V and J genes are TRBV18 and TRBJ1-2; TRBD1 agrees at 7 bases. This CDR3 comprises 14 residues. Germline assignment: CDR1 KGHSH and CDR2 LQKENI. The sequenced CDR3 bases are TGTGCCAGCTCACAGGGGGCTCCCACAGATACC. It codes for CASSQGAPTDT. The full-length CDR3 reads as CASSQGAPTDTYTF.

The covered CDR3 bases are TGTGCCAGTACGACCAGGACTAGTGGTATTACAGATACG. This gives the protein CASTTRTSGITDT. The CDR3 reads in full as CASTTRTSGITDTQYF. The rearrangement links TRBV2 to TRBJ2-3, with TRBD2 identical over 7 bases. The CDR3 end is not reached by the read, which stops 3 residues before it; the germline J gene fills it in. After removal of 9 bases from V and 3 bases from J, the junction contained 15 bases not matched to a gene. The CDR3 contains 16 residues. Germline values: CDR1 SNHLY, CDR2 FYNNEI. Based on the CDR3 plus reference TRBV2 and TRBJ2-3, the full variable domain is EPEVTQTPSHQVTQMGQEVILRCVPISNHLYFYWYRQILGQKVEFLVSFYNNEISEKSEIFDDQFSVERPDGSNFTLKIRSTKLEDSAMYFCASTTRTSGITDTQYFGPGTRLTVL.

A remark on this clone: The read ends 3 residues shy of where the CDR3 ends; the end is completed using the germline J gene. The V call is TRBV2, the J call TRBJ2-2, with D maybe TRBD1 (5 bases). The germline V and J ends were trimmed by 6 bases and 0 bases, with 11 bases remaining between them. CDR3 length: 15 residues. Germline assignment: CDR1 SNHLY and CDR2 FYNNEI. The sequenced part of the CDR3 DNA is TGTGCCAGCAGCCTAAGGGGCTCGAACACCGGGGAG. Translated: CASSLRGSNTGE. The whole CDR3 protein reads CASSLRGSNTGELFF.

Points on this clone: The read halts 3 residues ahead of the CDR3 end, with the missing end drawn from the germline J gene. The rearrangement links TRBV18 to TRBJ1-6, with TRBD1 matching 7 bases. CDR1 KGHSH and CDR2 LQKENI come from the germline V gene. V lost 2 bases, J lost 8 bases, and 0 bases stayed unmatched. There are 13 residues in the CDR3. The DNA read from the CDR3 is TGTGCCAGCTCACCAGACAGGGATTCACCC. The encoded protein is CASSPDRDSP. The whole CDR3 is CASSPDRDSPLHF. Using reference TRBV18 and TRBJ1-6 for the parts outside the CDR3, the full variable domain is NAGVMQNPRHLVRRRGQEARLRCSPMKGHSHVYWYRQLPEEGLKFMVYLQKENIIDESGMPKERFSAEFPKEGPSILRIQQVVRGDSAAYFCASSPDRDSPLHFGNGTRLTVT.

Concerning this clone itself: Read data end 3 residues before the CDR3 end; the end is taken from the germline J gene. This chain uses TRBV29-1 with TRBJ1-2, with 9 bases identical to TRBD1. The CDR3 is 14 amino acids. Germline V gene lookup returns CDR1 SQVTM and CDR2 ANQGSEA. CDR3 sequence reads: CSLGGPGQGGGYTF. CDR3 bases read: TGCAGCCTTGGGGGACCGGGACAGGGTGGGGGC. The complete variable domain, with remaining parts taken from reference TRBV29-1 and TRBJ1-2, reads SAVISQKPSRDICQRGTSLTIQCQVDSQVTMMFWYRQQPGQSLTLIATANQGSEATYESGFVIDKFPISRPNLTFSTLTVSNMSPEDSSIYLCSLGGPGQGGGYTFGSGTRLTVV.

Partial CDR3 DNA: TGCAGTGCTAGAGATCAGGAGGAGACC. Translating it yields CSARDQEET. In full, the CDR3 is CSARDQEETQYF. This chain joins TRBV20-1 and TRBJ2-5; D gene uncertain. The CDR3 end lies 3 residues beyond the end of the read and is filled in from the germline J gene. The CDR3 spans 12 residues. CDR1 and CDR2 (germline): DFQATT, SNEGSKA (reference sequence). The V gene lost 0 bases and the J gene lost 5 bases, with 7 bases spanning the gap.

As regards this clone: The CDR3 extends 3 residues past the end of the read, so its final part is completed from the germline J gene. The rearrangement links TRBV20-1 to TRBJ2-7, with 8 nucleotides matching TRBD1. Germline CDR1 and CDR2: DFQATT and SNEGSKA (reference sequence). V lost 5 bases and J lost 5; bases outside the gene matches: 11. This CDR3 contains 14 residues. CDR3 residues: CSASSGGVNNEQYF. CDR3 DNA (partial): TGCAGTGCTTCGTCAGGGGGCGTAAACAACGAG.

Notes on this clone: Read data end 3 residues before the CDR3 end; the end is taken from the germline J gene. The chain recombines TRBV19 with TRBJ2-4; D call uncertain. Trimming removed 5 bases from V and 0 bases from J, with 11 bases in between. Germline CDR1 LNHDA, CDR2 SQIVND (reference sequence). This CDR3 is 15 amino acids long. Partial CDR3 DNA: TGTGCCAGTAGTCCCGTGAACATAGCCAAAAACATT. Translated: CASSPVNIAKNI. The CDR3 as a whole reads CASSPVNIAKNIQYF.

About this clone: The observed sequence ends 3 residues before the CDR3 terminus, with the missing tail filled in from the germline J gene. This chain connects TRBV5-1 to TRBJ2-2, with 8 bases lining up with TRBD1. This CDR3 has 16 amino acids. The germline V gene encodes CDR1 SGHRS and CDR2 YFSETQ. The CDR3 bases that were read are TGCGCCAGCAGGTCCGCAGGGGGCCTGGCTAATGAAAAG. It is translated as CASRSAGGLANEK. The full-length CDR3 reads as CASRSAGGLANEKLFF.

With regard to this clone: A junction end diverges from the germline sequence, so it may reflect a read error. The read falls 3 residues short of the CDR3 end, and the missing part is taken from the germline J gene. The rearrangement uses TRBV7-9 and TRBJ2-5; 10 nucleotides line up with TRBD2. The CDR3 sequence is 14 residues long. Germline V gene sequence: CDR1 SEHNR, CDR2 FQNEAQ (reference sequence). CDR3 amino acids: CASSIASGRKTQYF. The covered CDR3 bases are TGTGCCAGCAGCATAGCTAGCGGGAGAAAGACC.

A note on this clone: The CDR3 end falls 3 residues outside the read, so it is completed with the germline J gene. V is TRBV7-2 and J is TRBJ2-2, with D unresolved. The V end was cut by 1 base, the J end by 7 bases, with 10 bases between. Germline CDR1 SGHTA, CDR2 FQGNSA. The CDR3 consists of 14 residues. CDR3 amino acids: CASSLGGSYGELFF. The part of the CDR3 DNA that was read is TGTGCCAGCAGCTTAGGAGGTTCTTACGGGGAG.

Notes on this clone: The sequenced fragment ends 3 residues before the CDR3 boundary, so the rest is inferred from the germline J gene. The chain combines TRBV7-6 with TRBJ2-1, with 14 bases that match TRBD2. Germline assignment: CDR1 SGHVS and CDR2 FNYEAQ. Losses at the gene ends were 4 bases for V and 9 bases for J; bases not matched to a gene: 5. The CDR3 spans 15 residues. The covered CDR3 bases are TGTGCCAGCAGCTCGACTAGCGGGAGGGGATTTGAG. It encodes CASSSTSGRGFE. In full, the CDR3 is CASSSTSGRGFEQFF.

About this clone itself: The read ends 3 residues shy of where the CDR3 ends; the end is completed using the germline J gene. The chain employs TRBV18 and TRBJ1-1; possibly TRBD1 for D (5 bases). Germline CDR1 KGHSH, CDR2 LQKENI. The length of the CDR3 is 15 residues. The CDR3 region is CASSPRAGIGETAFF. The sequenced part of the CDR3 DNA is TGTGCCAGCTCACCCCGGGCAGGTATAGGGGAGACA.

The CDR3 protein is CASSPQGNEKLFF. Incomplete CDR3 DNA: TGTGCCAGCTCACCTCAGGGCAACGAAAAA. V gene TRBV18 combines with J gene TRBJ1-4, with D perhaps matching TRBD1 (5 bases). The observed sequence ends 3 residues before the CDR3 terminus, with the missing tail filled in from the germline J gene. This CDR3 is built from 13 residues. The V gene lost 3 bases and the J gene lost 8 bases, with 10 bases spanning the gap. The germline CDR1 and CDR2 sequences are KGHSH and LQKENI. The full variable domain, with the rest looked up from reference TRBV18 and TRBJ1-4, is NAGVMQNPRHLVRRRGQEARLRCSPMKGHSHVYWYRQLPEEGLKFMVYLQKENIIDESGMPKERFSAEFPKEGPSILRIQQVVRGDSAAYFCASSPQGNEKLFFGSGTQLSVL.

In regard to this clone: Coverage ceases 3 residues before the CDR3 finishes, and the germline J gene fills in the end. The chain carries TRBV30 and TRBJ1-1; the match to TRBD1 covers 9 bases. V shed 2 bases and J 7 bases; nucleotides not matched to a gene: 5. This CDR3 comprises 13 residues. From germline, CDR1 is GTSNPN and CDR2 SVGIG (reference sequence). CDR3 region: CAWSPGTGSEAFF. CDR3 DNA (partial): TGTGCCTGGAGTCCCGGGACAGGGAGTGAA.

This CDR3 is CAWSPTAYEQYF. The sequenced CDR3 bases are TGTGCCTGGAGTCCTACAGCCTACGAG. The V call is TRBV30, the J call TRBJ2-7; D is undetermined. The read is 3 residues too short to cover the CDR3 end, so that end is filled in from the germline J gene. CDR3 size: 12 residues. Trimming stripped 2 bases from V and 2 bases from J, with 7 bases between. Looked up from germline, CDR1 is GTSNPN and CDR2 is SVGIG (reference sequence).

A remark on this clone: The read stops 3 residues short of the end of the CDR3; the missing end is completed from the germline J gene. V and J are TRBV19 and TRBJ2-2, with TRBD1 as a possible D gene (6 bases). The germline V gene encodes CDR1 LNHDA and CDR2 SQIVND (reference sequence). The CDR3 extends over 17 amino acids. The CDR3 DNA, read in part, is TGTGCCAGTAGTCTGGAGTTGCGGACAGCCAATAATTCGCCG. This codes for CASSLELRTANNSP. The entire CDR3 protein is CASSLELRTANNSPLFF.